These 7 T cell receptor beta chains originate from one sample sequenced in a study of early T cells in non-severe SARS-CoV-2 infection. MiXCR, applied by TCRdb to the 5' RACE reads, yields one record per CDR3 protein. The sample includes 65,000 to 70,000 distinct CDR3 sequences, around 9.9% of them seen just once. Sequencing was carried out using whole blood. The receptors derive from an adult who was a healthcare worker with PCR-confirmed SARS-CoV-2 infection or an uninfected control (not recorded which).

CDR3 in amino acids: CASSLSGQGQETQYF. DNA of the CDR3: TGTGCCAGCAGCCTCTCCGGACAGGGGCAAGAGACCCAGTACTTC. The V gene is TRBV2, the J gene TRBJ2-5; 9 nucleotides agree with TRBD1. V was pared by 6 bases and J by 2 bases, with 7 bases of the junction left unmatched. The CDR3 sequence is 15 residues long. The germline V gene encodes CDR1 SNHLY and CDR2 FYNNEI.

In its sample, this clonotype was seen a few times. CDR3 DNA sequence: TGTGCCAGCAGCTCGTGGGCAGCTTTATCGGCAGCTTTCTTT. Translating gives CASSSWAALSAAFF. V and J are TRBV7-9 and TRBJ1-1; D not resolved. Deletions cut 4 bases from V and 10 bases from J, with 19 bases between. The germline V gene encodes CDR1 SEHNR and CDR2 FQNEAQ (reference sequence). The CDR3 has 14 amino acids. The full variable domain, completed using reference TRBV7-9 and TRBJ1-1, is DTGVSQNPRHKITKRGQNVTFRCDPISEHNRLYWYRQTLGQGPEFLTYFQNEAQLEKSRLLSDRFSAERPKGSFSTLEIQRTEQGDSAMYLCASSSWAALSAAFFGQGTRLTVV.

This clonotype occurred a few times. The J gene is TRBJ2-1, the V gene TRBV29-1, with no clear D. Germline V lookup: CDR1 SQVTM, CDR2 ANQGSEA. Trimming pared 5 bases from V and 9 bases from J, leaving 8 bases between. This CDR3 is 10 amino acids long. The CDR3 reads CSVFSIEQFF. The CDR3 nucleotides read TGCAGCGTTTTTTCAATTGAGCAGTTCTTC.

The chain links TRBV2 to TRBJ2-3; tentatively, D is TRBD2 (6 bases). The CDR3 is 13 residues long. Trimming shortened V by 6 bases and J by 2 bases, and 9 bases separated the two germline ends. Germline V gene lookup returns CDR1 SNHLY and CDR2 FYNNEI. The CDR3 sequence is CASRREITDTQYF. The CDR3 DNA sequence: TGTGCCAGCAGACGGGAGATCACAGATACGCAGTATTTT.

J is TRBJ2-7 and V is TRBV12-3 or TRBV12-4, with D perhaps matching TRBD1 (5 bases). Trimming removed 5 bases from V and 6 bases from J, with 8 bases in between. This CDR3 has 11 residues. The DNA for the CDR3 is TGTGCCAGCAGTGCCAGGGTCGAGCAGTACTTC. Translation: CASSARVEQYF.

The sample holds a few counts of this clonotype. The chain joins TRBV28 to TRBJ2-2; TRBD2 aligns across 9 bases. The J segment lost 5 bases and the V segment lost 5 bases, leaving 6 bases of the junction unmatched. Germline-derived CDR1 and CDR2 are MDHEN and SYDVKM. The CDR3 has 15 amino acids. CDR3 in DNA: TGTGCCAGCAGTCGGACTAGCGAGGGAACCGGGGAGCTGTTTTTT. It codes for CASSRTSEGTGELFF.

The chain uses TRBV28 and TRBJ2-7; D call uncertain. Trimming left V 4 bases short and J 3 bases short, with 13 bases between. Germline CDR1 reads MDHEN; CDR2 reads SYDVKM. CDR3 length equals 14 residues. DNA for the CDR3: TGTGCCAGCAGTTCTCCGCACGGAAACTACGAGCAGTACTTC. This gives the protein CASSSPHGNYEQYF. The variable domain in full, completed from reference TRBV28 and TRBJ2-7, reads DVKVTQSSRYLVKRTGEKVFLECVQDMDHENMFWYRQDPGLGLRLIYFSYDVKMKEKGDIPEGYSVSREKKERFSLILESASTNQTSMYLCASSSPHGNYEQYFGPGTRLTVT.